This is a list of T cell receptor beta chains from one sample in a study of cytomegalovirus exposure and HLA in healthy donors. Some clones are missing from TCRdb's copy, which holds only in-frame ones; the method was immunoSEQ multiplex PCR. This table holds roughly 120,000 clones, over 60% found once. The material sequenced was PBMCs. These receptors all stem from a woman aged 35 to 49 in good health and CMV-seropositive. Each CDR3 is given with its conserved first and last residue. A D gene is named only where the DNA matches it firmly. The size entry is marked missing in some rows and otherwise reads once, few, many or a size class.

d_gene,j_gene,abundance,v_gene,CDR3aa,CDR3nt
TRBD1,TRBJ1-1,once,TRBV6-5,CASRQGGSMNTEAFF,TGTGCCAGCAGACAGGGGGGCAGCATGAACACTGAAGCTTTCTTT
NA,TRBJ1-1,NA,TRBV15,CATSRQVPAAFF,TGTGCCACCAGCAGACAGGTCCCGGCGGCTTTCTTT
NA,TRBJ2-6,NA,TRBV30,CAWSLGQLWANVLTF,TGTGCCTGGAGTCTCGGACAGCTATGGGCCAACGTCCTGACTTTC
TRBD2,TRBJ2-7,NA,TRBV2,CASSDRGLAGEF,TGTGCCAGCAGTGATAGGGGACTAGCGGGCGAGTTC
TRBD1,TRBJ2-3,NA,TRBV5-6,CASSWGTGQNTDTQYF,TGTGCCAGCAGCTGGGGGACAGGGCAGAACACAGATACGCAGTATTTT
TRBD2,TRBJ2-5,NA,TRBV5-1,CASSWGTSGETQYF,TGCGCCAGCAGCTGGGGGACTAGCGGAGAGACCCAGTACTTC
TRBD2,TRBJ2-3,NA,TRBV15,CATSRVAGMTDTQYF,TGTGCCACCAGCAGAGTAGCGGGAATGACAGATACGCAGTATTTT
NA,TRBJ2-7,NA,TRBV4-2,CASSQDGRGYGEQYF,TGTGCCAGCAGCCAAGATGGCAGGGGTTATGGGGAGCAGTACTTC
TRBD1,TRBJ2-5,once,TRBV9,CASSAQGARVETQYF,TGTGCCAGCAGCGCACAGGGGGCGCGTGTCGAGACCCAGTACTTC
NA,TRBJ1-2,NA,TRBV4-1,CASSSQGDLVYGYTF,TGCGCCAGCAGCTCACAGGGCGATCTCGTCTATGGCTACACCTTC
TRBD2,TRBJ2-1,few,TRBV7-3,CASSSPGLGGRGEQFF,TGTGCCAGCAGCTCTCCGGGACTAGGGGGGCGAGGTGAGCAGTTCTTC
NA,TRBJ1-2,NA,TRBV11-2,CASSHYPNGYTF,TGTGCCAGCAGCCATTACCCTAATGGCTACACCTTC
TRBD1,TRBJ2-3,NA,TRBV5-1,CASSPRQGTDTQYF,TGCGCCAGCAGCCCTCGACAGGGGACAGATACGCAGTATTTT
NA,TRBJ2-2,once,TRBV2,CASRGTDSNTGELFF,TGTGCCAGCCGCGGGACGGATTCGAACACCGGGGAGCTGTTTTTT
NA,TRBJ2-3,NA,TRBV29-1,CSVEEQGPDTQYF,TGCAGCGTTGAAGAACAGGGCCCAGATACGCAGTATTTT
NA,TRBJ2-2,NA,TRBV6-1,CASSEARPGELFF,TGTGCCAGCAGTGAAGCCAGGCCCGGGGAGCTGTTTTTT
NA,TRBJ2-5,NA,TRBV5-1,CASSGGQETQYF,TGCGCCAGCAGCGGAGGCCAAGAGACCCAGTACTTC
TRBD1,TRBJ2-1,NA,TRBV18,CASSQPDRYNEQFF,TGTGCCAGCTCACAACCGGACAGGTACAATGAGCAGTTCTTC
NA,TRBJ1-3,once,TRBV29-1,CSVDTSGNTIYF,TGCAGCGTGGACACCTCTGGAAACACCATATATTTT
TRBD1,TRBJ2-7,NA,TRBV6-6,CASGDRAGSYEQYF,TGTGCCAGCGGTGACAGGGCAGGCTCCTACGAGCAGTACTTC
TRBD2,TRBJ2-7,NA,TRBV15,CATSREASGLYEQYF,TGTGCCACCAGCAGAGAGGCTAGCGGGCTCTACGAGCAGTACTTC
NA,TRBJ1-5,few,TRBV4-1,CASSQTTVRNQPQHF,TGCGCCAGCAGCCAAACGACAGTGAGGAATCAGCCCCAGCATTTT
TRBD2,TRBJ2-2,NA,TRBV19,CASRTSGGTGELFF,TGTGCCAGTAGGACTAGCGGGGGCACCGGGGAGCTGTTTTTT
TRBD1,TRBJ1-1,NA,TRBV27,CASSRTGAEAFF,TGTGCCAGCAGCCGGACAGGAGCTGAAGCTTTCTTT
TRBD2,TRBJ2-2,NA,TRBV12-5,CASGLVYELAGGFGAGELFF,TGTGCTAGTGGTTTGGTATATGAACTAGCGGGAGGGTTTGGAGCCGGGGAGCTGTTTTTT
NA,TRBJ2-7,few,TRBV6-1,CASSFRGAHEQYF,TGTGCCAGCAGCTTCAGGGGGGCCCACGAGCAGTACTTC
TRBD2,TRBJ2-5,NA,TRBV5-1,CASSLGLAGRETQYF,TGCGCCAGCAGCTTGGGGCTAGCGGGAAGGGAGACCCAGTACTTC
TRBD2,TRBJ2-7,few,TRBV13,CASRPLGLAGDEQYF,TGTGCCAGCAGACCCCTAGGGCTAGCGGGAGACGAGCAGTACTTC
NA,TRBJ1-3,NA,TRBV6-5,CASRQYSGNTIYF,TGTGCCAGCAGACAATACTCTGGAAACACCATATATTTT
NA,TRBJ2-7,NA,TRBV11-2,CASSLQGLKDEQYF,TGTGCCAGCAGCTTACAGGGGCTAAAAGACGAGCAGTACTTC
NA,TRBJ1-4,NA,TRBV30,CAWDQGGEKLFF,TGTGCTTGGGACCAGGGAGGGGAAAAACTGTTTTTT
TRBD2,TRBJ2-7,few,TRBV7-9,CASSWSGGGSYEQYF,TGTGCCAGCAGCTGGTCAGGAGGCGGGAGCTACGAGCAGTACTTC
NA,TRBJ1-2,NA,TRBV6-5,CASRGGGANYGYTF,TGTGCCAGCAGAGGGGGGGGAGCTAACTATGGCTACACCTTC
TRBD2,TRBJ2-7,NA,TRBV6-4,CASSATTNSGKQYF,TGTGCCAGCAGTGCCACGACTAATAGCGGGAAGCAGTACTTC
TRBD1,TRBJ1-1,NA,TRBV6-1,CASIYGTGNTEAFF,TGTGCCAGCATATATGGGACAGGGAACACTGAAGCTTTCTTT